This record looks at one T cell receptor (beta chain) sequence and its context. This entry belongs to a study of OX40 agonist ivuxolimab in advanced cancers. Germline V gives CDR1 LGHNA, CDR2 YNFKEQ. V was trimmed by 0 bases and J by 0 bases, leaving 12 bases between them. CDR3 length: 17 amino acids. Generated by immunoSEQ multiplex PCR, the TCRdb table keeps only in-frame clones and is missing some. The profile shows 83,000 or so clones, about 80% of them singletons. The genes are TRBV4-2 and TRBJ1-3, with D hard to call. Sequenced material: CD4+ or CD8+ T cells sorted from blood, taken in a trial of the OX40 agonist ivuxolimab. The receptor was derived from an adult with an advanced solid tumor such as melanoma, head and neck, liver or kidney cancer. This CDR3 reads CASSQDPRRDSGNTIYF. DNA for the CDR3: TGTGCCAGCAGCCAAGATCCCCGGCGTGACTCTGGAAACACCATATATTTT.